Sequencing of this T cell receptor (beta chain) was carried out in a study of CD8 T cells in ankylosing spondylitis. Findings and limits, study-wide: Disease-linked clones bore a CD8+ phenotype and were relatively rare in peripheral blood. Fewer than 10 highly homologous variants formed a TCR beta motif that appeared characteristic of ankylosing spondylitis blood. There were earlier reports of some motif variants in reactive arthritis synovial fluid and blood. It was reported that disease-linked clones were significantly enriched in matched ankylosing spondylitis synovial fluid.

The TCR beta libraries were generated through quantitative 5'-RACE incorporating molecular barcodes. MiXCR was run by TCRdb on the 5' RACE reads, yielding one entry per CDR3 protein. There are roughly 440,000 distinct CDR3 sequences in the sample; over 15% occur only once, and approximately 0.97% lies in the top ten. The table lists this clonotype with a few counts. Its antigen is currently unknown. The V segment lost 3 bases and the J segment 7 bases; nucleotides outside the gene matches: 5. Per the germline V gene, CDR1 is KGHSH and CDR2 is LQKENI. The CDR3 has 14 amino acids. The chain employs TRBV18 and TRBJ1-1; 10 nucleotides agree with TRBD1. This sequence was found in a male donor with ankylosing spondylitis. The sample taken for sequencing was blood, either unsorted or a sorted T cell fraction (not recorded which). As DNA, the CDR3 is TGTGCCAGCTCACCCTCGACAGGGGGCAGTGAAGCTTTCTTT. It codes for CASSPSTGGSEAFF.